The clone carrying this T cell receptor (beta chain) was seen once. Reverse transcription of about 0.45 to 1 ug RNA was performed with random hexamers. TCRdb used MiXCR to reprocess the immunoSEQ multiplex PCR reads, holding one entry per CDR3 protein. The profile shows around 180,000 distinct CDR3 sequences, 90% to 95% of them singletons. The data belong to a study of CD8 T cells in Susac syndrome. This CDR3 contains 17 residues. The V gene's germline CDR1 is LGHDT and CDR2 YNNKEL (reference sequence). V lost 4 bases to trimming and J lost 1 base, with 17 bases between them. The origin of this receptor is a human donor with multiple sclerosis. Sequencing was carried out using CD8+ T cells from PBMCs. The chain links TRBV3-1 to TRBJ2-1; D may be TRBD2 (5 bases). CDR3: CASSRLAGRPSYNEQFF. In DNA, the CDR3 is TGTGCCAGCAGCCGCCTAGCTGGGCGACCGTCCTACAATGAGCAGTTCTTC.